What follows is one T cell receptor beta chain and its context. The target antigen is unknown. With a much larger clone just one base away, this may be a read error. This sample stems from a study of blood T cells in healthy people across ages. Study-wide results and caveats: More naive CD4+ cells and higher diversity were found in long-lived than in aged donors.

It was with a sample-barcoded 5' primer and a J-beta primer mix that a second PCR of about 7 to 12 cycles was run. TCRdb ran MiXCR on the 5' RACE reads and lists one entry per CDR3 protein. The data show about 650,000 distinct CDR3 sequences, approximately 52% seen once. The CDR3 contains 15 residues. V was trimmed by 4 bases and J by 2 bases, leaving 14 bases between them. Germline lookup yields CDR1 SGHRS and CDR2 YFSETQ. V and J are TRBV5-1 and TRBJ2-3; a possible D gene is TRBD1 (6 bases). Sequenced material: blood. The TCR comes from a woman of 80 years or more in good health. The CDR3 region is CASSHTRGNTDTQYF. The CDR3, as DNA: TGCGCCAGCAGCCATACTAGGGGGAACACAGATACGCAGTATTTT.